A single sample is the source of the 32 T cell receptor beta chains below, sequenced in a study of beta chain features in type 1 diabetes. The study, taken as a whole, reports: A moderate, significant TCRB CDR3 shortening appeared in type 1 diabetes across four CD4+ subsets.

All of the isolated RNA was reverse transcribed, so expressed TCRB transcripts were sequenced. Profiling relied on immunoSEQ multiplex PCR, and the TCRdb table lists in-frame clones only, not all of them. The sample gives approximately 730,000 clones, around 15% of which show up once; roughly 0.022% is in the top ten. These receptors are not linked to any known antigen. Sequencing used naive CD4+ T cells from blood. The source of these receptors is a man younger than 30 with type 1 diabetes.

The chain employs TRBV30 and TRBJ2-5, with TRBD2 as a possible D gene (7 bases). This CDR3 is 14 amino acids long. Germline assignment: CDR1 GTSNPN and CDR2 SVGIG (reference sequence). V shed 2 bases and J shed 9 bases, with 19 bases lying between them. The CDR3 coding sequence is TGTGCCTGGAGTCCATCGGGGGGCGGCGAGGCCCAGTACTTC. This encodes CAWSPSGGGEAQYF.

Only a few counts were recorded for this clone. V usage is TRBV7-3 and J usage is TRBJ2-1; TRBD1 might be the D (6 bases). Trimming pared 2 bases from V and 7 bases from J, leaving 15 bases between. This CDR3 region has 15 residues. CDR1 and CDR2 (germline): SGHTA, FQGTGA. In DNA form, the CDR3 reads TGTGCCAGCAGCTTACCTCCGACAGGAAAGAATGAGCAGTTCTTC. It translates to CASSLPPTGKNEQFF.

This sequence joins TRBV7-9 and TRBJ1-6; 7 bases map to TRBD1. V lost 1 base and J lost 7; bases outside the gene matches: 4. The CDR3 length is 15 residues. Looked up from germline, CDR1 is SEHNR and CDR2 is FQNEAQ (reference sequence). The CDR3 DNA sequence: TGTGCCAGCAGCTTAGTACAGGGGTGGAATTCACCCCTCCACTTT. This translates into CASSLVQGWNSPLHF.

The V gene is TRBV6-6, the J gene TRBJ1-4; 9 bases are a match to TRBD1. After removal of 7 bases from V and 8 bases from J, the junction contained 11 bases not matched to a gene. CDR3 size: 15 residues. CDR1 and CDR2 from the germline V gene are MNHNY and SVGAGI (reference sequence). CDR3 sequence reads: CASNHGGQGGEKLFF. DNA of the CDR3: TGTGCCAGCAACCATGGGGGACAGGGAGGCGAAAAACTGTTTTTT.

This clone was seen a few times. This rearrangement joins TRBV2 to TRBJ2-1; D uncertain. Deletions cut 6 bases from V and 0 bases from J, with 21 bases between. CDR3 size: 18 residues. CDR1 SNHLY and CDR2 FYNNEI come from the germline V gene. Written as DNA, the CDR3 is TGTGCCAGCAGCGACACGCTAATAGACCGGAGCTCCTACAATGAGCAGTTCTTC. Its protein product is CASSDTLIDRSSYNEQFF.

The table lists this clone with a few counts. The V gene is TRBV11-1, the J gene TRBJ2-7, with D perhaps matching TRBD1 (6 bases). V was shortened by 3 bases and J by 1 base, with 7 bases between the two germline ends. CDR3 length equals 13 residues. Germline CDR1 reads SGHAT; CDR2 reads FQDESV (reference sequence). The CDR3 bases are TGTGCCAGCAGCTTTGACAGGTCCTACGAGCAGTACTTC. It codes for CASSFDRSYEQYF.

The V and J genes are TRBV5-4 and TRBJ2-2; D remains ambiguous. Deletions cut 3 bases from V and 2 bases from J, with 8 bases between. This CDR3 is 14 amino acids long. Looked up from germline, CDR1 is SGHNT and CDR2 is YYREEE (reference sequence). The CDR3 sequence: CASSSAANTGELFF. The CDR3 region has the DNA TGTGCCAGCAGCTCCGCAGCTAACACCGGGGAGCTGTTTTTT.

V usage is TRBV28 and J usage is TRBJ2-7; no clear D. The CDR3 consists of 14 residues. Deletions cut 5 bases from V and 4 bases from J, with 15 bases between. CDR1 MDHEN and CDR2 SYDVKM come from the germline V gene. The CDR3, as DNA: TGTGCCAGCAGTCCTACCACCCTCTGGTACGAGCAGTACTTC. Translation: CASSPTTLWYEQYF.

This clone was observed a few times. CDR3 region: CAISESGSPSETQYF. As DNA, the CDR3 is TGTGCCATCAGTGAGTCAGGTAGCCCGTCGGAGACCCAGTACTTC. J is TRBJ2-5 and V is TRBV10-3; D not certain. The CDR3 is 15 amino acids. The germline gives CDR1 ENHRY, CDR2 SYGVKD. Trimming stripped 0 bases from V and 5 bases from J, with 13 bases between.

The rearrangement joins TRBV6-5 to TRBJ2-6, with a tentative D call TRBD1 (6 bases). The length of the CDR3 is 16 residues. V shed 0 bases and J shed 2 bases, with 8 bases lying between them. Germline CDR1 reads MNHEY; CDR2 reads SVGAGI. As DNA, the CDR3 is TGTGCCAGCAGTTACTCGAGGGGGACTGGGGCCAACGTCCTGACTTTC. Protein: CASSYSRGTGANVLTF.

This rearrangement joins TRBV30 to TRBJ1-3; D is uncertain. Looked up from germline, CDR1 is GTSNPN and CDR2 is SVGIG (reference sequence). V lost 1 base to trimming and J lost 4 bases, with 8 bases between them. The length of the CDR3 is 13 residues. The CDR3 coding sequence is TGTGCCTGGAGTGACGGGGTCGGAAACACCATATATTTT. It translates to CAWSDGVGNTIYF.

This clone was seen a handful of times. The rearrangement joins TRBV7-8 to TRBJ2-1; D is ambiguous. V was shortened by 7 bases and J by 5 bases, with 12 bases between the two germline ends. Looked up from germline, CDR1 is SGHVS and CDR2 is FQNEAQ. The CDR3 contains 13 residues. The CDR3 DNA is TGTGCCAGCATTGGGCCAACGGACAATGAGCAGTTCTTC. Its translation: CASIGPTDNEQFF.

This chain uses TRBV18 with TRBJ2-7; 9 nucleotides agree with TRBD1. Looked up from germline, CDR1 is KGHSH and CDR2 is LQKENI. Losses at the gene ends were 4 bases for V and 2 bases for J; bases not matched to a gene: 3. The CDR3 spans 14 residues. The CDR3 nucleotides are TGTGCCAGCTCACAGACAGGGGGAACCTACGAGCAGTACTTC. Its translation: CASSQTGGTYEQYF.

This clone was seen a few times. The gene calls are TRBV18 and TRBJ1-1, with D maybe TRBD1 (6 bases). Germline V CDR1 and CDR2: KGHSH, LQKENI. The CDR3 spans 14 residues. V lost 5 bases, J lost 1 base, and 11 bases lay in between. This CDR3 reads CASSGGGGNTEAFF. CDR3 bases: TGTGCCAGCTCAGGGGGCGGAGGGAACACTGAAGCTTTCTTT.

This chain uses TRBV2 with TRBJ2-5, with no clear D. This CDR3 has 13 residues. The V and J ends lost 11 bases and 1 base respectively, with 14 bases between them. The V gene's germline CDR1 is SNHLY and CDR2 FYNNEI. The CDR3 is CAGSYGGQETQYF. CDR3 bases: TGTGCCGGCTCTTATGGCGGCCAAGAGACCCAGTACTTC.

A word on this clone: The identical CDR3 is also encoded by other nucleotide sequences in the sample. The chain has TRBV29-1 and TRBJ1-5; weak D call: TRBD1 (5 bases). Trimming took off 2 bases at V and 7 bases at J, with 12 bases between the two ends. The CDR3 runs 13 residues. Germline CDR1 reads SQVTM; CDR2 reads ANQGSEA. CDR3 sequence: CSVELGEGQPQHF. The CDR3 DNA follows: TGCAGCGTTGAATTGGGGGAGGGGCAGCCCCAGCATTTT.

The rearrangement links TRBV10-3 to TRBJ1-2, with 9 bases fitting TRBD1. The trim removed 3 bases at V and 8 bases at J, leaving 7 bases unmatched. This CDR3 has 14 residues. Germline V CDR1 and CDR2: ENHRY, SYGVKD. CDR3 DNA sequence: TGTGCCATCAGTGATCACGGACAGGGGCGAGGCTACACCTTC. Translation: CAISDHGQGRGYTF.

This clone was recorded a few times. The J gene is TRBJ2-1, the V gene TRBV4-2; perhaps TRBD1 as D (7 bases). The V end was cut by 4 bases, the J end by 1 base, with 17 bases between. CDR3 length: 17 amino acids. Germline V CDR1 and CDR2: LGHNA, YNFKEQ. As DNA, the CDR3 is TGTGCCAGCAGCCCGGGAGAGGGGACAGCATCCTACAATGAGCAGTTCTTC. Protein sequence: CASSPGEGTASYNEQFF.

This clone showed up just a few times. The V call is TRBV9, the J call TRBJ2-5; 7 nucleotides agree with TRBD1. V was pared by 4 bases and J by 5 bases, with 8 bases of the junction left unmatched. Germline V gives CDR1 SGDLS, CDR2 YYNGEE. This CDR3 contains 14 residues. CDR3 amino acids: CASSPGQLGETQYF. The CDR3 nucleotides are TGTGCCAGCAGCCCGGGACAGCTAGGGGAGACCCAGTACTTC. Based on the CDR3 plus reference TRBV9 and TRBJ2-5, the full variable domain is DSGVTQTPKHLITATGQRVTLRCSPRSGDLSVYWYQQSLDQGLQFLIQYYNGEERAKGNILERFSAQQFPDLHSELNLSSLELGDSALYFCASSPGQLGETQYFGPGTRLLVL.

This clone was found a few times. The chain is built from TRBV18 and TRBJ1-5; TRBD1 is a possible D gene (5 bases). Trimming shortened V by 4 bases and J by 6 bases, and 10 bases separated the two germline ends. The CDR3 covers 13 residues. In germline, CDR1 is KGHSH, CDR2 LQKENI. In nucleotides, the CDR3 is TGTGCCAGCTCACAGGGGTTGGGTCAGCCCCAGCATTTT. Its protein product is CASSQGLGQPQHF. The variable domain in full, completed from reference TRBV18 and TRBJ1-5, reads NAGVMQNPRHLVRRRGQEARLRCSPMKGHSHVYWYRQLPEEGLKFMVYLQKENIIDESGMPKERFSAEFPKEGPSILRIQQVVRGDSAAYFCASSQGLGQPQHFGDGTRLSIL.

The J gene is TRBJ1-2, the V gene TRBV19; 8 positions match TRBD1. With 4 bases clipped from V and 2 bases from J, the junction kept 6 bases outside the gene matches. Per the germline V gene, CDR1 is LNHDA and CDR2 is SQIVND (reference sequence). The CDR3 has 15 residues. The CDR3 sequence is CASSTGYRGNYGYTF. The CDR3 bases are TGTGCCAGTAGTACCGGATACAGGGGGAACTATGGCTACACCTTC.

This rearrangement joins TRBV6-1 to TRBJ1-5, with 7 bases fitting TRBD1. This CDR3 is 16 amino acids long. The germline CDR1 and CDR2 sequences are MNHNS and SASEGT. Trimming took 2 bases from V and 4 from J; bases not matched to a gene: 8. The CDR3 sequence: CASSEYVGTVNQPQHF. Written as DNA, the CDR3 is TGTGCCAGCAGTGAATATGTTGGGACAGTTAATCAGCCCCAGCATTTT.

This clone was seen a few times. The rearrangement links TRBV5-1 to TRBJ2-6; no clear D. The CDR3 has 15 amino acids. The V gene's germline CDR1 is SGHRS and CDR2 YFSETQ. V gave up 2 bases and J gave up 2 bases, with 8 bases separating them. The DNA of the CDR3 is TGCGCCAGCAGCTTTACGCAACCTGGGGCCAACGTCCTGACTTTC. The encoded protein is CASSFTQPGANVLTF. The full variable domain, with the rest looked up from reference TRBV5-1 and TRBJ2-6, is KAGVTQTPRYLIKTRGQQVTLSCSPISGHRSVSWYQQTPGQGLQFLFEYFSETQRNKGNFPGRFSGRQFSNSRSEMNVSTLELGDSALYLCASSFTQPGANVLTFGAGSRLTVL.

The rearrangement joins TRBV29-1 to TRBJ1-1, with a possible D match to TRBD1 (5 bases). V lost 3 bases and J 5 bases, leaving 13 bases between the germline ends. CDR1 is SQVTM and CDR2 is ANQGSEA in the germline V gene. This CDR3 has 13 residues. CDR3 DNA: TGCAGCGTTGATGGGGGTTCTGGTACTGAAGCTTTCTTT. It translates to CSVDGGSGTEAFF.

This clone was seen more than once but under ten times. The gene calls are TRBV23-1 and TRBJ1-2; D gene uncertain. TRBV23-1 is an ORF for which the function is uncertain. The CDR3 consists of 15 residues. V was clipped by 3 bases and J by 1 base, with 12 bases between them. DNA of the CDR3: TGCGCCAGCAGTCAGCCCGACATCCGTAACTATGGCTACACCTTC. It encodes CASSQPDIRNYGYTF.

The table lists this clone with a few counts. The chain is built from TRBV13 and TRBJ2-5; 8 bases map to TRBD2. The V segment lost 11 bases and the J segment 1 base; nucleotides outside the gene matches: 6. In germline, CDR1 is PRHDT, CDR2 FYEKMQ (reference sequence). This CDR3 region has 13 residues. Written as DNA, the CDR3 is TGTGCCTCCCGGGGGGGGACCCAAGAGACCCAGTACTTC. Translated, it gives CASRGGTQETQYF.

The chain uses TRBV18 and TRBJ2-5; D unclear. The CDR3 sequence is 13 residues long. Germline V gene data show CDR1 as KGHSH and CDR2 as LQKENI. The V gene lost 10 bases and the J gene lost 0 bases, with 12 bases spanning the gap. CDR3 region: CATEGLDQETQYF. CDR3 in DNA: TGTGCCACGGAAGGGCTGGACCAAGAGACCCAGTACTTC.

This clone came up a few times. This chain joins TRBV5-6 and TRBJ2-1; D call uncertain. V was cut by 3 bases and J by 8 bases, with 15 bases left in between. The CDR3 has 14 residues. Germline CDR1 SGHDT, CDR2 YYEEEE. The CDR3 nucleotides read TGTGCCAGCAGCTGGACCGCGGTTGGGGATGAGCAGTTCTTC. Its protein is CASSWTAVGDEQFF.

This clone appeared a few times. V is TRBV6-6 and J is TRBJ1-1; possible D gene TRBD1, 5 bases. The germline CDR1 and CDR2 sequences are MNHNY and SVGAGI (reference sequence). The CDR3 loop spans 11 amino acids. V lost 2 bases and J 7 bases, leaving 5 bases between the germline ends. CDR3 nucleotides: TGTGCCAGCAGTTACGGGGGTGAAGCTTTCTTT. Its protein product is CASSYGGEAFF.

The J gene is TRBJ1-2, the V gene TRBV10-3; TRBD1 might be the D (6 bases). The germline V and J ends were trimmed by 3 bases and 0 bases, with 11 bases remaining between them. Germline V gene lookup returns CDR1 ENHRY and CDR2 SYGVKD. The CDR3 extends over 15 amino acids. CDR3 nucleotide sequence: TGTGCCATCAGTGAAAGGGGGGAGGCTAACTATGGCTACACCTTC. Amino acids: CAISERGEANYGYTF.

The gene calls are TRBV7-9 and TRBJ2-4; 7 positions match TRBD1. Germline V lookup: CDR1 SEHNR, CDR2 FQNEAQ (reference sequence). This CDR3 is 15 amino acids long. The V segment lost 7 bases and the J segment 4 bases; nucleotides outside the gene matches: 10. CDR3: CASTSHATGKNIQYF. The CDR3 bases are TGTGCCAGCACCTCTCATGCGACAGGGAAAAACATTCAGTACTTC.

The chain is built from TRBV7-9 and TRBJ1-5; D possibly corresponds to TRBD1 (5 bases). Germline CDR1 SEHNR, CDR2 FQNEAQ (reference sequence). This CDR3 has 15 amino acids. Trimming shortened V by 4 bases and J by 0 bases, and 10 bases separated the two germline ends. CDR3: CASSSSGLSNQPQHF. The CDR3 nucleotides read TGTGCCAGCAGCTCCTCAGGGCTTAGCAATCAGCCCCAGCATTTT. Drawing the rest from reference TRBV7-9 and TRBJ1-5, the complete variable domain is DTGVSQNPRHKITKRGQNVTFRCDPISEHNRLYWYRQTLGQGPEFLTYFQNEAQLEKSRLLSDRFSAERPKGSFSTLEIQRTEQGDSAMYLCASSSSGLSNQPQHFGDGTRLSIL.